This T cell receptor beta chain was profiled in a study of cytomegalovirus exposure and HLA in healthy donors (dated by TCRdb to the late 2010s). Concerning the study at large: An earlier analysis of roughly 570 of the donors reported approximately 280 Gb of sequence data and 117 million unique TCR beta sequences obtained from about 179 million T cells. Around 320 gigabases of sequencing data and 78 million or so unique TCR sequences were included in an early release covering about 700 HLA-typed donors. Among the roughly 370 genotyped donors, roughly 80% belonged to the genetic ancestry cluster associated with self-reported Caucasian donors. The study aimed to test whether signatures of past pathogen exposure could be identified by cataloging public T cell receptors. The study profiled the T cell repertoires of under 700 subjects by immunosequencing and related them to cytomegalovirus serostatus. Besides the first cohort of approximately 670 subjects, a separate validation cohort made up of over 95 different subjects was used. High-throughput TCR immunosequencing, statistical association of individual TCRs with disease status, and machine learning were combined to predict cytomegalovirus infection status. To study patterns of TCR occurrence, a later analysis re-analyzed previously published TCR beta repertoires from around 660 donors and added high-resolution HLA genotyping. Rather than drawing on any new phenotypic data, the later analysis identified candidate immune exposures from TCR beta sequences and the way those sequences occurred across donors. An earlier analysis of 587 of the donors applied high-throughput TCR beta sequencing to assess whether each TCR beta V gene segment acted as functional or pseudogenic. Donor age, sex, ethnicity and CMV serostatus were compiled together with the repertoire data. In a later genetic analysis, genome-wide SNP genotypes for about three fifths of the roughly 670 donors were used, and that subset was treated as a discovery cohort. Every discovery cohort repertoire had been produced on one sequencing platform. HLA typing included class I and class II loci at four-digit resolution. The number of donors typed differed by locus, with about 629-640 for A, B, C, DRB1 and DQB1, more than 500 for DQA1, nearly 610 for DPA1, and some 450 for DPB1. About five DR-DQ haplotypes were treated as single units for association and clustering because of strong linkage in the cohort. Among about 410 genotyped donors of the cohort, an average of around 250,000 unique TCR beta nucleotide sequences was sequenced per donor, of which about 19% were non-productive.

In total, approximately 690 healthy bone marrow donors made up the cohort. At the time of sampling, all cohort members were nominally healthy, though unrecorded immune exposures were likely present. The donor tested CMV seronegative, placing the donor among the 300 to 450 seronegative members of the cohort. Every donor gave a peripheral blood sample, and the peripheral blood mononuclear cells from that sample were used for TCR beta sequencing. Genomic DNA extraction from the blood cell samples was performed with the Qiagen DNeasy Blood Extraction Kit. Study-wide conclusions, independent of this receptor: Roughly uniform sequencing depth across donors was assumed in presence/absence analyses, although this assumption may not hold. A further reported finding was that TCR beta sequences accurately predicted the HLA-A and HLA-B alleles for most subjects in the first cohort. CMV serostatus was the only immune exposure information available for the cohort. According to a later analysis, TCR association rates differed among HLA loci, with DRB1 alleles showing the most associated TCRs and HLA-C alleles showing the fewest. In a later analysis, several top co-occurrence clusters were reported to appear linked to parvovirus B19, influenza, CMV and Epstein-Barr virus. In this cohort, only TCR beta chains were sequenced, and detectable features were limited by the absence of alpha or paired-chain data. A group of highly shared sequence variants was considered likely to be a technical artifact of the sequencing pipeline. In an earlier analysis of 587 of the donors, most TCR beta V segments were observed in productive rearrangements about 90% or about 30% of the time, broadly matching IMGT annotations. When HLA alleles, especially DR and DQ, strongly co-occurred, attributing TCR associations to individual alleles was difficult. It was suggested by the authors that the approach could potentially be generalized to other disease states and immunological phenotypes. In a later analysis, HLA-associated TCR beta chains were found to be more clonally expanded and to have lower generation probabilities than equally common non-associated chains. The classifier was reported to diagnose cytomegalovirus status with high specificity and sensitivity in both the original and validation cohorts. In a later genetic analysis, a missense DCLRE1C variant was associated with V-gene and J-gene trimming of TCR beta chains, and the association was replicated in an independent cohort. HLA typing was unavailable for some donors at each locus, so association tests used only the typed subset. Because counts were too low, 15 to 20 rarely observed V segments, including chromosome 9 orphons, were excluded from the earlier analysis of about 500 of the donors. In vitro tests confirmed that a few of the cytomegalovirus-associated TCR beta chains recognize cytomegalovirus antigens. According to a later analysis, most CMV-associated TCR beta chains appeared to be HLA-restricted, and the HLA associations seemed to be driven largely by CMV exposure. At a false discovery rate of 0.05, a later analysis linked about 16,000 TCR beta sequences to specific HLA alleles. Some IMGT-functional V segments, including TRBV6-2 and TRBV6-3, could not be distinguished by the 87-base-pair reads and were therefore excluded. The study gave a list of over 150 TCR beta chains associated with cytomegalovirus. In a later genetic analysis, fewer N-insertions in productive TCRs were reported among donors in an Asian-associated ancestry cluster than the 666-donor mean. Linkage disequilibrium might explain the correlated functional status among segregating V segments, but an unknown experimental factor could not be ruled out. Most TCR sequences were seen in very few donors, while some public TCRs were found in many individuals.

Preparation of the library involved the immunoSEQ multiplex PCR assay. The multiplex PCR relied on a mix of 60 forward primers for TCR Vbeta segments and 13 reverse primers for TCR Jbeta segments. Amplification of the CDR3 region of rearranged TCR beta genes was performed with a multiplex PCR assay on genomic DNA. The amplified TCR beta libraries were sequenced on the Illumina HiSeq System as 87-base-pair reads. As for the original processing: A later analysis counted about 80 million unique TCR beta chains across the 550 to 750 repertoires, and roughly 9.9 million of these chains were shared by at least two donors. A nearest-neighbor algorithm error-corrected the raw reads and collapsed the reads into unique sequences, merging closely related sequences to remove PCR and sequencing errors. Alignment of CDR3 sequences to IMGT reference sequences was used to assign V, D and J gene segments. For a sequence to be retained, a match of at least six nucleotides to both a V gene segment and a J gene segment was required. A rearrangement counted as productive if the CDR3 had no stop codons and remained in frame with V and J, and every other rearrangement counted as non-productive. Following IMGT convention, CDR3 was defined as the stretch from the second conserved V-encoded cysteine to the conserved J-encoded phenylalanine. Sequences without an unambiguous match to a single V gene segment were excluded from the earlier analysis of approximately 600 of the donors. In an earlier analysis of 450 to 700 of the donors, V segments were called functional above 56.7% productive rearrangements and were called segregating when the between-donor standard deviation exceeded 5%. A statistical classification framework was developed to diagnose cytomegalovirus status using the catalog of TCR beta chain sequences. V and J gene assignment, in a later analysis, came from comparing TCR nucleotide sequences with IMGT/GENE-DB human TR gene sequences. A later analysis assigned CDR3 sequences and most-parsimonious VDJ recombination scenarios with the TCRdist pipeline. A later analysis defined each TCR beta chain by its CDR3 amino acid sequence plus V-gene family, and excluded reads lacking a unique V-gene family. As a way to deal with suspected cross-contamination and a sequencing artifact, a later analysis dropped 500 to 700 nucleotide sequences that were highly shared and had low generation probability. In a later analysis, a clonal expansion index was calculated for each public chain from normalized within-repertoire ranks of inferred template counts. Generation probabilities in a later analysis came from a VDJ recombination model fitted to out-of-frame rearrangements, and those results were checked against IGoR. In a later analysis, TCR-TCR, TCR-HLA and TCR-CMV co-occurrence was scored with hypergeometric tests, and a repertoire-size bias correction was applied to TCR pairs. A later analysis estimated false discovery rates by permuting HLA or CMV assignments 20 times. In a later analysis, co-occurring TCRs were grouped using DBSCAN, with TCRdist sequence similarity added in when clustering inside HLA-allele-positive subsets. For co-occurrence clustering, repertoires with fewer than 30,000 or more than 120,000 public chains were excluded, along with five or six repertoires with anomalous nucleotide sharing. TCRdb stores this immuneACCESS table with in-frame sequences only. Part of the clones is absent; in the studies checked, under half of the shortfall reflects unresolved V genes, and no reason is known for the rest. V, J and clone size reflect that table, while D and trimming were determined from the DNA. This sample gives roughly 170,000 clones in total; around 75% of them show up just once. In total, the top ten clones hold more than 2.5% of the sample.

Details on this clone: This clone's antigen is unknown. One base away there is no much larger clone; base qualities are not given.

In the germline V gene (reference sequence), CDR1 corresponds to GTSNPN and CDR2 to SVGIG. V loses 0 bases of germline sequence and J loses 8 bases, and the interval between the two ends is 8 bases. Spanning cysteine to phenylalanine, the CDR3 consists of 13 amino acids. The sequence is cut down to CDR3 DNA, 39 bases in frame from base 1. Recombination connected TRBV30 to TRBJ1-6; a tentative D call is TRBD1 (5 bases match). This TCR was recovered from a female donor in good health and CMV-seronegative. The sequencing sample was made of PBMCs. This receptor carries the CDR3 CAWSVQDDSPLHF. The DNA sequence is TGTGCCTGGAGTGTACAGGACGATTCACCCCTCCACTTT.